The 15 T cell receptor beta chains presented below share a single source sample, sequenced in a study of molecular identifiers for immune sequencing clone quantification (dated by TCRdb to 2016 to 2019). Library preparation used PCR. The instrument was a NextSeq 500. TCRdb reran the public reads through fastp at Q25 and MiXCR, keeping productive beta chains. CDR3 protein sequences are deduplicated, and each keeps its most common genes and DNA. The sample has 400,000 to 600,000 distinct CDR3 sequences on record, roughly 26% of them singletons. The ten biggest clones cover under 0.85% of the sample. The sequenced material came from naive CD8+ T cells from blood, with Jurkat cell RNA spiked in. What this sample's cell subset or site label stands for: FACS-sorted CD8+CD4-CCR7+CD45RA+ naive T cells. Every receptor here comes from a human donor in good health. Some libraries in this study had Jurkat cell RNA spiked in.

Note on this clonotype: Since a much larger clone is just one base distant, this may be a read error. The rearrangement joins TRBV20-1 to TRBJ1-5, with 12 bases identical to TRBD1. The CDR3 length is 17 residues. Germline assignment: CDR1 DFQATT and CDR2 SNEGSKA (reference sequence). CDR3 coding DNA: TGCAGTGCTAGACGCCCCGGGACAGGGGGCCCCAATCAGCCCCAGCAGTTT. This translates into CSARRPGTGGPNQPQQF.

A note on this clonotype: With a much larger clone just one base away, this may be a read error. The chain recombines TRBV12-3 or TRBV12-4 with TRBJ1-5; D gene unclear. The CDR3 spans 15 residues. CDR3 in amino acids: CASSPIEYSNQTQHF. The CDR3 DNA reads TGTGCCAGCAGCCCAATAGAATATAGCAATCAGACCCAGCATTTT.

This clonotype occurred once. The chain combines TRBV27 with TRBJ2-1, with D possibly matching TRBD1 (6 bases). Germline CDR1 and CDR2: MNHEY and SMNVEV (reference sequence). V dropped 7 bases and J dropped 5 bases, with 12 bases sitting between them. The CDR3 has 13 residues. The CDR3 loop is CASMQGFHNEQFF. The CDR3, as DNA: TGTGCCAGCATGCAGGGGTTCCACAATGAGCAGTTCTTC.

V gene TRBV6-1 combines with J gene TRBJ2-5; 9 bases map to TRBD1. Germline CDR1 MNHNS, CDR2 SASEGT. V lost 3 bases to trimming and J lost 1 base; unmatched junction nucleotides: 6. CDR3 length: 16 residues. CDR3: CASSDSTGGPQETQYF. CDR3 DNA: TGTGCCAGCAGTGACTCGACAGGGGGTCCCCAAGAGACCCAGTACTTC.

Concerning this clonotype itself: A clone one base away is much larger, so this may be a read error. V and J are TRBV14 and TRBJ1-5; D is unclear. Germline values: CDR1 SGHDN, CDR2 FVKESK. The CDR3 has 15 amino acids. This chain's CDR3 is CPSSPPRTSNQPQHF. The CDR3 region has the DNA TGTCCCAGCAGCCCGCCCAGGACCAGCAATCAGCCCCAGCATTTT.

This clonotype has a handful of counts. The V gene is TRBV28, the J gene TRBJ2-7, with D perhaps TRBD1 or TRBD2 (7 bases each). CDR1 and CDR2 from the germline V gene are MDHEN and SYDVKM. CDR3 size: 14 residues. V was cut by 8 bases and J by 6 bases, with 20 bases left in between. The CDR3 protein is CASLSWEGAVEQYF. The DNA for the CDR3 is TGTGCCAGCCTAAGCTGGGAGGGGGCTGTCGAGCAGTACTTC.

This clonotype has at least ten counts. The CDR3 loop reads CSVGGAGGSDTQYF. Here the CDR3 DNA reads TGCAGCGTGGGGGGCGCAGGGGGCTCAGATACGCAGTATTTT. The V call is TRBV29-1, the J call TRBJ2-3; 8 nucleotides agree with TRBD1. CDR3 length: 14 amino acids. After removal of 6 bases from V and 4 bases from J, the junction contained 9 bases not matched to a gene. Germline loops: CDR1 SQVTM, CDR2 ANQGSEA.

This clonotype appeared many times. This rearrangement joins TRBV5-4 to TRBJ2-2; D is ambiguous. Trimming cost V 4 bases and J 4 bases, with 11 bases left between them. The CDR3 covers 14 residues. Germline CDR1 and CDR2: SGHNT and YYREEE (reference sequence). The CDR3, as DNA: TGTGCCAGCAGCGTCGGCGTTGGCACCGGGGAGCTGTTTTTT. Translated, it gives CASSVGVGTGELFF.

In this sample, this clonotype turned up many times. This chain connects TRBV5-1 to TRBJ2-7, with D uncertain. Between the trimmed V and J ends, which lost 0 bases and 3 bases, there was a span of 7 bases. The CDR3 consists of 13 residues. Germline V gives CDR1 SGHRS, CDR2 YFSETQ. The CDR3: CASSLAPDYEQYF. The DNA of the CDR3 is TGCGCCAGCAGCTTGGCCCCAGACTACGAGCAGTACTTC.

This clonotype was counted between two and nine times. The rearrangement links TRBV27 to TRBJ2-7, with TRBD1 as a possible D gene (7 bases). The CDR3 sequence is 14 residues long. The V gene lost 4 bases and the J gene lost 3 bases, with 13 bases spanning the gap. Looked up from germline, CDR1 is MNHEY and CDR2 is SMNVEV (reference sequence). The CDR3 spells CASSYQGGFYEQYF. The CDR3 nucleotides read TGTGCCAGCAGTTACCAGGGGGGCTTCTACGAGCAGTACTTC.

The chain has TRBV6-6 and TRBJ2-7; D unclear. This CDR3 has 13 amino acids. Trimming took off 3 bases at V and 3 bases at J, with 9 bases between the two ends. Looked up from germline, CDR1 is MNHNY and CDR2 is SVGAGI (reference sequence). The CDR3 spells CASSYSPDYEQYF. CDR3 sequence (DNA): TGTGCCAGCAGTTATAGCCCAGACTACGAGCAGTACTTC.

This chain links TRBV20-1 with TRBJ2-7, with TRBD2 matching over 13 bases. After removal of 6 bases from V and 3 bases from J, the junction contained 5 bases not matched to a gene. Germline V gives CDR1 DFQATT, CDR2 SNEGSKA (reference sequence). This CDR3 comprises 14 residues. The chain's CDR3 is CSAWTSGSNYEQYF. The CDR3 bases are TGCAGTGCGTGGACTAGCGGGAGCAACTACGAGCAGTACTTC.

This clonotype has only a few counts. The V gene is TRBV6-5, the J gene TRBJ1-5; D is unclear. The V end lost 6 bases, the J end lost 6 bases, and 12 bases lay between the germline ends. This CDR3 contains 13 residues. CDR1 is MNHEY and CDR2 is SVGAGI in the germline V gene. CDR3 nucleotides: TGTGCCAGCAGATACAACGTCGCTCAGCCCCAGCATTTT. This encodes CASRYNVAQPQHF.

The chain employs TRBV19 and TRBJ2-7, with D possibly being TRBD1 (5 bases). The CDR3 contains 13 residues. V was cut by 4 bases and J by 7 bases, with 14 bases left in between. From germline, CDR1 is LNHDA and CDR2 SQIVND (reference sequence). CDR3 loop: CASSKETVGEQYF. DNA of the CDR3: TGTGCCAGTAGTAAAGAGACAGTGGGGGAGCAGTACTTC.

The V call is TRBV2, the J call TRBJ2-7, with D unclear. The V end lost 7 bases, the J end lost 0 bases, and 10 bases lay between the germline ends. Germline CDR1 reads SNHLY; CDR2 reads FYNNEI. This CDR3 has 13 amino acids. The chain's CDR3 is CASMSPSSYEQYF. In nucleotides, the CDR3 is TGTGCCAGCATGTCTCCCAGCTCCTACGAGCAGTACTTC. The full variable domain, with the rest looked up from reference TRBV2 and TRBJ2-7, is EPEVTQTPSHQVTQMGQEVILRCVPISNHLYFYWYRQILGQKVEFLVSFYNNEISEKSEIFDDQFSVERPDGSNFTLKIRSTKLEDSAMYFCASMSPSSYEQYFGPGTRLTVT.